This record covers a single TCR beta chain. Germline trimming cut 3 bases from V and 0 bases from J; bases unmatched to any gene: 4. There are 15 residues in the CDR3. Germline-derived CDR1 and CDR2 are LGHDT and YNNKEL (reference sequence). The data were taken from a study of blood T cell repertoires in COVID-19. Study details: Sites across the United States, Italy and Spain contributed samples from acute and convalescent COVID-19. T cells, B-cell-depleted T cells, or PBMCs supplied cDNA or gDNA.

Source study methods: Estimated nucleated cell counts came from reference gene primer amplification. Method: immunoSEQ multiplex PCR; TCRdb's copy keeps in-frame clones and lacks some. Clone size and the V and J calls come from that table; the DNA yielded D and trimming. The table lists about 170,000 clones, approximately 84% of them singletons, with less than 3% in the top ten. Sequencing was carried out using peripheral blood. This TCR was recovered from a human donor with acute or convalescent COVID-19. The donor label of this sample is uncertain. J is TRBJ1-2 and V is TRBV3-1 (or the pseudogene TRBV3-2); 7 positions agree with TRBD1. CDR3 protein: CASSHRQGTNYGYTF. In DNA form, the CDR3 reads TGTGCCAGCAGCCACAGACAGGGCACTAACTATGGCTACACCTTC.